The clone carrying this T cell receptor (beta chain) was counted many times. Its target is not known. These data are taken from a study of human T cells and chemical hapten exposure. Looking at the study overall: Patients received weekly diphenylcyclopropenone doses to the scalp throughout the approximately 25-week study. Patch tests put 0.01% DPC on the upper back, and the results were checked at 6 days. From small differences in pooled library volume came most of the variation in per-sample TCR yields.

Study-level results: TCRs at high frequency, those above 1 in 1000, did not change with DPC sensitization.

Time point meaning: patch test 3, about 24 weeks after DPC sensitization. The treatment here: therapeutic diphenylcyclopropenone sensitization with weekly scalp DPC. TCRdb reprocessed the RACE reads with MiXCR, giving one entry per CDR3 protein. The data show approximately 80,000 distinct CDR3 sequences, 11% seen once. This specimen consisted of whole blood, obtained in connection with sensitization to the hapten diphenylcyclopropenone (DPC). The TCR comes from a woman between 50 and 59 years old with alopecia areata. Some clones in this sample may be carry-over from other donors' samples.

This CDR3 reads CATSDYSGHRDGPEAFF. The CDR3 coding sequence is TGTGCCACCAGTGACTACAGTGGACATCGCGATGGGCCTGAAGCTTTCTTT. The V and J genes are TRBV24-1 and TRBJ1-1; perhaps TRBD1 as D (5 bases). The CDR3 spans 17 residues. Trimming removed 4 bases at V and 6 bases at J, with 23 bases between. Germline lookup yields CDR1 KGHDR and CDR2 SFDVKD.